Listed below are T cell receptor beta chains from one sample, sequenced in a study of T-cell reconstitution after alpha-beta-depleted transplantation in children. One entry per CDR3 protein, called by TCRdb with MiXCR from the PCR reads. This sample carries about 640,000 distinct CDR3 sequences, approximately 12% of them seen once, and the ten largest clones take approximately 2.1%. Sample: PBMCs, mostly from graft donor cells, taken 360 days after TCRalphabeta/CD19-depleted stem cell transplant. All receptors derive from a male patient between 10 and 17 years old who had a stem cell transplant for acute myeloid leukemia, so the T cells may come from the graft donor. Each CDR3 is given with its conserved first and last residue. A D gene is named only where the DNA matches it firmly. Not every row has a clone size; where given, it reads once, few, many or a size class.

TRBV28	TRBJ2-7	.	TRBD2	CASTVLAGGNHEQYF	TGTGCCAGCACCGTACTAGCGGGAGGTAATCACGAGCAGTACTTC
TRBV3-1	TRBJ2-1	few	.	CASSQWGIIYNEQFF	TGTGCCAGCAGCCAGTGGGGGATTATTTACAATGAGCAGTTCTTC
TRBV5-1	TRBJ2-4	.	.	CASSLGGHLAKNIQYF	TGCGCCAGCAGCTTGGGGGGACACTTAGCCAAAAACATTCAGTACTTC
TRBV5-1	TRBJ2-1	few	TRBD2	CASSWLGGDYNEQFF	TGCGCCAGCAGCTGGCTTGGGGGGGACTACAATGAGCAGTTCTTC
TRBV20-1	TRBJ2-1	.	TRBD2	CSARGLAGVTEQFF	TGCAGTGCTAGGGGGCTAGCGGGAGTCACTGAGCAGTTCTTC
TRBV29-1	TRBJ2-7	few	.	CSVNRESGEQYF	TGCAGCGTTAACAGGGAATCTGGCGAGCAGTACTTC
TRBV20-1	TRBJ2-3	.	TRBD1	CSSGGSQDTQYF	TGCAGTTCAGGGGGATCGCAAGATACGCAGTATTTT
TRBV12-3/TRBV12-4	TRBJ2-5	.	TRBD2	CASPSVAGAGKTQYF	TGTGCCAGCCCGTCGGTTGCGGGAGCAGGAAAGACCCAGTACTTC
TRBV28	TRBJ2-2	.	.	CASSAYMPGELFF	TGTGCCAGCAGTGCCTATATGCCCGGGGAGCTGTTTTTT
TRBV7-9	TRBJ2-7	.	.	CASSLVLGAFYEQYF	TGTGCCAGCAGCTTAGTTTTGGGGGCCTTCTACGAGCAGTACTTC
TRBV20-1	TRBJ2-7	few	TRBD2	CSAGRASGPLQNEQYF	TGCAGTGCCGGCAGGGCTAGCGGACCCCTGCAGAACGAGCAGTACTTC
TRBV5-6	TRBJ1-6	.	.	CASSRPSYNSPLHF	TGTGCCAGCAGCCGGCCGTCCTATAATTCACCCCTCCACTTT
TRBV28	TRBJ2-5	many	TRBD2	CASSGPWASGRAGEETQYF	TGTGCCAGCAGTGGACCTTGGGCTAGCGGGAGGGCCGGGGAAGAGACCCAGTACTTC
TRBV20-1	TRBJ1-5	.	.	CSARDAKNQPQHF	TGCAGTGCTCGGGACGCTAAAAATCAGCCCCAGCATTTT
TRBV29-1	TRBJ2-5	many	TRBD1	CSVDRGEGQYF	TGCAGCGTCGACAGGGGGGAAGGCCAGTACTTC
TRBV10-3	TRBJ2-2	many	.	CAPLTGVITGELFF	TGTGCCCCCCTAACCGGGGTTATCACCGGGGAGCTGTTTTTT
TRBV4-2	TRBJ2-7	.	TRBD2	CASSQEGTSSFYEQYF	TGTGCCAGCAGCCAAGAAGGGACTAGCTCATTCTACGAGCAGTACTTC
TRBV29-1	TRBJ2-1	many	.	CSVSPLFYNEQFF	TGCAGCGTTTCGCCCCTTTTCTACAATGAGCAGTTCTTC
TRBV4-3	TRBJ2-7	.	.	CASSQDLEREWAYEQYF	TGCGCCAGCAGCCAAGATCTGGAGAGGGAGTGGGCCTACGAGCAGTACTTC
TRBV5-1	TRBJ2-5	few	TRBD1	CASSLARVETGGKETQYF	TGCGCCAGCAGCTTGGCCAGGGTGGAGACAGGGGGCAAGGAGACCCAGTACTTC
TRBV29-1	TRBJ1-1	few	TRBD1	CSGDRENTEAFF	TGCAGCGGCGACAGGGAGAACACTGAAGCTTTCTTT
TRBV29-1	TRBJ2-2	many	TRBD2	CSVRGGTNTGELFF	TGCAGCGTTCGCGGGGGTACGAACACCGGGGAGCTGTTTTTT
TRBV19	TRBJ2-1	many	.	CASSRGEQFF	TGTGCCAGTAGTCGGGGTGAGCAGTTCTTC
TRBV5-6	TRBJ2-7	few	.	CASSSGLNDYEQYF	TGTGCCAGCAGCTCGGGACTGAATGACTACGAGCAGTACTTC
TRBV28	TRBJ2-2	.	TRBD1	CASTLQGTNTGELFF	TGTGCCAGCACCCTACAGGGGACGAACACCGGGGAGCTGTTTTTT
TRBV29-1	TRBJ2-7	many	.	CSVGSPSSYEQYF	TGCAGCGTTGGATCACCCAGTAGTTACGAGCAGTACTTC
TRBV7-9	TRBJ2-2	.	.	CASSLDRRSGTGELFF	TGTGCCAGCAGCTTAGACAGGCGTTCCGGCACCGGGGAGCTGTTTTTT
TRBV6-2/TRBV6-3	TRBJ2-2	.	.	CASRDTTGRWANTGELFF	TGTGCCAGCAGAGATACTACCGGACGATGGGCGAACACCGGGGAGCTGTTTTTT
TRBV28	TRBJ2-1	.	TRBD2	CASREGGRVHNEQFF	TGTGCCAGCCGTGAGGGCGGGAGGGTACACAATGAGCAGTTCTTC
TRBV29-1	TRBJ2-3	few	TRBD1	CSVVYRDRGRDTQYF	TGCAGCGTTGTCTACCGGGACAGGGGTAGAGATACGCAGTATTTT
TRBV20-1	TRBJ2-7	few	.	CSAILLGDEQYF	TGCAGTGCTATCCTATTGGGGGACGAGCAGTACTTC
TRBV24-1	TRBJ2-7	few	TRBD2	CATSAGLAGALGYEQYF	TGTGCCACCAGTGCCGGACTAGCGGGAGCCCTCGGTTACGAGCAGTACTTC
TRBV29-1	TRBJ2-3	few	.	CRVGGRTDTQYF	TGCAGGGTAGGGGGACGCACAGATACGCAGTATTTT
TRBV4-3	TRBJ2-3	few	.	CASSQGGRAVLDTQYF	TGCGCCAGCAGCCAAGGAGGACGGGCAGTTCTAGATACGCAGTATTTT
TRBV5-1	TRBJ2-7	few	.	CASSLAGPSGEQYF	TGCGCCAGCAGCTTGGCCGGTCCTTCGGGGGAGCAGTACTTC
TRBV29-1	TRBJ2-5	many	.	CSVEGRVSETQYF	TGCAGCGTTGAGGGCAGGGTATCCGAGACCCAGTACTTC
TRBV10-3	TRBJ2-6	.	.	CAIGGVGGGVLDGANVLTF	TGTGCCATCGGGGGGGTAGGGGGTGGCGTTTTGGATGGGGCCAACGTCCTGACTTTC
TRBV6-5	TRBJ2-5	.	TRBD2	CASSYSGTSGSVETQYF	TGTGCCAGCAGTTACTCGGGGACTAGCGGGAGCGTAGAGACCCAGTACTTC
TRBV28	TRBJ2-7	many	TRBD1	CASRRDRGLGEQYF	TGTGCCAGCAGGCGGGACAGGGGGCTGGGGGAGCAGTACTTC
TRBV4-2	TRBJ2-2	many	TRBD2	CASSQGLELAGTGELFF	TGTGCCAGCAGCCAAGGTCTAGAGCTAGCGGGAACCGGGGAGCTGTTTTTT
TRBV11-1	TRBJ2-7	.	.	CASSLARAQRGRGSYEQYF	TGTGCCAGCAGCTTAGCGAGGGCACAGAGGGGGCGGGGATCCTACGAGCAGTACTTC
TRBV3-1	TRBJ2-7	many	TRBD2	CASSQALRTSGAPEYF	TGTGCCAGCAGCCAAGCCCTCAGGACTAGCGGGGCCCCAGAGTACTTC
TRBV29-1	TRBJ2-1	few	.	CSVEGPRRAVSSYNEQFF	TGCAGCGTTGAAGGCCCTCGAAGAGCAGTTAGCTCCTACAATGAGCAGTTCTTC
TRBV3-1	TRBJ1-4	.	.	CASSRGASNEKLFF	TGTGCCAGCAGCCGCGGGGCCAGTAATGAAAAACTGTTTTTT
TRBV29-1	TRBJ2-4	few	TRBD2	CSGGTSGNIQYF	TGCAGCGGTGGGACTAGCGGAAACATTCAGTACTTC
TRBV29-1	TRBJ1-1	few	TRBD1	CSVEGRGSNTEAFF	TGCAGCGTTGAAGGCAGGGGGTCTAATACTGAAGCTTTCTTT
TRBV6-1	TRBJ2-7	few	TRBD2	CASKSLAAYEQYF	TGTGCCAGCAAATCTCTAGCGGCCTACGAGCAGTACTTC
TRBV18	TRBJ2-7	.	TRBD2	CASSPPGLAGNYEQYF	TGTGCCAGCTCACCCCCTGGGCTAGCGGGGAACTACGAGCAGTACTTC
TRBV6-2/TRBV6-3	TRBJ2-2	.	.	CASSGDLAWNTGELFF	TGTGCCAGCAGTGGGGACCTAGCATGGAACACCGGGGAGCTGTTTTTT
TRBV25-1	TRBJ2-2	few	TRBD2	CASSELLSGRPNTGELFF	TGTGCCAGCAGTGAATTGCTTAGCGGGAGGCCCAACACCGGGGAGCTGTTTTTT
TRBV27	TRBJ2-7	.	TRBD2	CASSSHTSGRYEQYF	TGTGCCAGCAGTTCCCACACTAGCGGGAGATACGAGCAGTACTTC
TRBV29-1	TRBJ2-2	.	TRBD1	CSAEGQGWGGELFF	TGCAGCGCCGAGGGACAGGGGTGGGGCGGGGAGCTGTTTTTT
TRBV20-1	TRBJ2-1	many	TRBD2	CSARTGGSLLQFF	TGCAGTGCTAGAACGGGAGGGTCGCTTTTGCAGTTCTTC
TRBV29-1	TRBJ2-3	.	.	CSVEGTYSRRYF	TGCAGCGTTGAGGGAACTTATTCGAGGCGGTATTTT
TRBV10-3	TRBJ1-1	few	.	CAISSGSLNTEAFF	TGTGCCATCAGCTCAGGGAGCCTGAACACTGAAGCTTTCTTT
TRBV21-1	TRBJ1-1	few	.	CASSEEYTEAFF	TGTGCCAGCAGCGAGGAGTACACTGAAGCTTTCTTT
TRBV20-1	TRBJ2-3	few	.	CSARPLATDTQYF	TGCAGTGCTAGACCCCTGGCAACAGATACGCAGTATTTT